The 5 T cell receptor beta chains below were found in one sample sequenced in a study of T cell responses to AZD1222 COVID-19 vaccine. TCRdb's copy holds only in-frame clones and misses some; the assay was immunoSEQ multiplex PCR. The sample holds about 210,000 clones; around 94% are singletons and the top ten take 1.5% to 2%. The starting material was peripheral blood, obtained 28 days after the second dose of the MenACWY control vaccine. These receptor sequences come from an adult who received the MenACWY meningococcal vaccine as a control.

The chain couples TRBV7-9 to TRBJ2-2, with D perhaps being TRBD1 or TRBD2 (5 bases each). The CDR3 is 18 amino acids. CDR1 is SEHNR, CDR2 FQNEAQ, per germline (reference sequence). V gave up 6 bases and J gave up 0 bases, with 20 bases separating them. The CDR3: CASSFPRGQVANTGELFF. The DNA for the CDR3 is TGTGCCAGCAGTTTCCCTCGGGGCCAAGTCGCGAACACCGGGGAGCTGTTTTTT.

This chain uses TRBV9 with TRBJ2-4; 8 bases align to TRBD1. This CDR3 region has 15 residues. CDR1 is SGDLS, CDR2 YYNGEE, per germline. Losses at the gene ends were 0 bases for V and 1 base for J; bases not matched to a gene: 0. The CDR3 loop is CASSVGTGAKNIQYF. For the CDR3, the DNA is TGTGCCAGCAGCGTAGGGACAGGGGCCAAAAACATTCAGTACTTC.

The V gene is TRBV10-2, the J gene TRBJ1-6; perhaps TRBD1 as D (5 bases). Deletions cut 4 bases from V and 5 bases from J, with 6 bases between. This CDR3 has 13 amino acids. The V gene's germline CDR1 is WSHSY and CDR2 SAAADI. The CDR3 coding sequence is TGCGCCAGCAGTGGGACAAATAATTCACCCCTCCACTTT. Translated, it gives CASSGTNNSPLHF.

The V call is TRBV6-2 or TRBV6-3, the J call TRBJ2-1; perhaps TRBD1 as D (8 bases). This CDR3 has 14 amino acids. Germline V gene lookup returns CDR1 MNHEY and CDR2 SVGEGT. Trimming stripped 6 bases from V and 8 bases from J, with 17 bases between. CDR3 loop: CASSIQGGRDEQFF. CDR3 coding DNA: TGTGCCAGCAGCATACAGGGGGGGCGGGATGAGCAGTTCTTC.

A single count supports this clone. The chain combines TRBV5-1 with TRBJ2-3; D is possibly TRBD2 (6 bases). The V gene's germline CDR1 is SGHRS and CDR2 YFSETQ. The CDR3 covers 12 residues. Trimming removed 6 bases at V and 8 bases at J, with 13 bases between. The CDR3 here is CASITAGGTQYF. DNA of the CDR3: TGCGCCAGCATTACTGCCGGGGGTACGCAGTATTTT.